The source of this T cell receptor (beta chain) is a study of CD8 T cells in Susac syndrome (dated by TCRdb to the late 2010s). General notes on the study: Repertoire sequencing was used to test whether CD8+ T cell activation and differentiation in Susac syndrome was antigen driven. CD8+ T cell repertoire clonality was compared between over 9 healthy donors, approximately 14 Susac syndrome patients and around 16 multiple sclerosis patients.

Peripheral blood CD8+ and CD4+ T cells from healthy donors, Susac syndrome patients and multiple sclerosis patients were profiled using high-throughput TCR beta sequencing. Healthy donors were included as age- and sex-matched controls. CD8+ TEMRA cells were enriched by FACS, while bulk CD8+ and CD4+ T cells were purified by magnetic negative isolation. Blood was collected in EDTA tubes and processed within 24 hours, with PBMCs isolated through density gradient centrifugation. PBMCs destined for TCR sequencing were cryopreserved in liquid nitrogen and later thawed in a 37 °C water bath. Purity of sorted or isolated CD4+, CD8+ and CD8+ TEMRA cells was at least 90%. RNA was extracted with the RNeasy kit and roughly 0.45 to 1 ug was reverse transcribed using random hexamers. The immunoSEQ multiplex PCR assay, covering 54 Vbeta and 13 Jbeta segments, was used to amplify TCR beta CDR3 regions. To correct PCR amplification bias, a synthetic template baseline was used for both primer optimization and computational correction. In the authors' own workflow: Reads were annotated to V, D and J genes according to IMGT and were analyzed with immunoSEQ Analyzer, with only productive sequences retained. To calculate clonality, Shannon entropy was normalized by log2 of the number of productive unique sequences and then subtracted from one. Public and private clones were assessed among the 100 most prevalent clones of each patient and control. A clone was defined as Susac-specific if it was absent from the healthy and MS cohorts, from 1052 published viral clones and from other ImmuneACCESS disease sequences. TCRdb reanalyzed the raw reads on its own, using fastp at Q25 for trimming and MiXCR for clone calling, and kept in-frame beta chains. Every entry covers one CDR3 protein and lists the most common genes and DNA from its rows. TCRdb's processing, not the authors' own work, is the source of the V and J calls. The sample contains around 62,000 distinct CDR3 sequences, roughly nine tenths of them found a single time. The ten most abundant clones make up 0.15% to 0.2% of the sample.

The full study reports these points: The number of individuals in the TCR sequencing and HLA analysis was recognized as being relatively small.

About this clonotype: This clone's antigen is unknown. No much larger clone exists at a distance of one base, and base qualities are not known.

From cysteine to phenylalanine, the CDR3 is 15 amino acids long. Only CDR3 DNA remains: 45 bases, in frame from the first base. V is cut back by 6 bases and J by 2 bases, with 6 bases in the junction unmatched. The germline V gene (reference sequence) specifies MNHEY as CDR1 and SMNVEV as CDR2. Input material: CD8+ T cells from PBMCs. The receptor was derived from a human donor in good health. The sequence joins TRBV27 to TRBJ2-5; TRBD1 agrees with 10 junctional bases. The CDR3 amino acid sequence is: CASSTPGQGQETQYF. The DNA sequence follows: TGTGCCAGCAGCACCCCGGGACAGGGGCAAGAGACCCAGTACTTC.